This TCR beta chain was found in a study of OX40 agonist ivuxolimab in advanced cancers. Study-level background: The patients received ivuxolimab by intravenous route every 2 weeks at 0.01 to 10 mg/kg. Overall study findings and caveats: At doses 0.1 to 3.0 mg/kg, CD4+ and CD8+ clones expanded. The mean number of expanded clones was higher in CD8+ T cells than in CD4+. Partial responders dosed at 0.1-3.0 mg/kg displayed clonal expansion ranking among the lowest.

Here immunoSEQ multiplex PCR was the method, and the copy in TCRdb shows in-frame clones only, minus some. The table shows 20,000 to 25,000 clones, with 80% to 90% occurring only once. This clone was counted once. Its target is not known. This material consisted of CD4+ or CD8+ T cells sorted from blood, taken in a trial of the OX40 agonist ivuxolimab. The TCR comes from an adult with an advanced solid tumor such as melanoma, head and neck, liver or kidney cancer.

CDR3 bases: TGTGCCAGCAGCTTAGGTCTAGCGGGGGCCTCTAGCACAGATACGCAGTATTTT. Encoded protein: CASSLGLAGASSTDTQYF. The gene calls are TRBV7-8 and TRBJ2-3; TRBD2 aligns across 10 bases. The CDR3 consists of 18 residues. Germline CDR1 and CDR2: SGHVS and FQNEAQ. V lost 1 base and J lost 0; bases outside the gene matches: 7.